What follows are 5 T cell receptor beta chains derived from one specimen sequenced in a study of blood T cell repertoires in COVID-19. Produced via immunoSEQ multiplex PCR; TCRdb's table is partial and in-frame only. In the table there are 50,000 to 65,000 clones, 92% of which are singletons. Specimen: peripheral blood. The receptors derive from a human donor in a cohort sampled during active COVID-19.

The chain recombines TRBV27 with TRBJ2-3; D possibly corresponds to TRBD2 (5 bases). The CDR3 is 15 amino acids. The V end was cut by 1 base, the J end by 6 bases, with 14 bases between. Germline CDR1 is MNHEY and CDR2 is SMNVEV (reference sequence). The CDR3 is CASSLYAARGDTQYF. DNA of the CDR3: TGTGCCAGCAGTTTATACGCGGCCAGAGGGGATACGCAGTATTTT.

In this sample, this clone turned up a few times. This chain links TRBV6-6 with TRBJ2-5; 7 bases fit TRBD1. Unmatched junction bases numbered 3, after V lost 3 bases and J lost 2 bases. The V gene's germline CDR1 is MNHNY and CDR2 SVGAGI (reference sequence). The CDR3 has 14 amino acids. The CDR3: CASSYQGDQETQYF. CDR3 bases: TGTGCCAGCAGTTATCAGGGGGATCAAGAGACCCAGTACTTC.

The chain combines TRBV10-3 with TRBJ1-1, with D unclear. CDR3 length equals 12 residues. In germline, CDR1 is ENHRY, CDR2 SYGVKD. The V end was cut by 1 base, the J end by 13 bases, with 13 bases between. CDR3 loop: CAISELPREGFF. CDR3 sequence (DNA): TGTGCCATCAGTGAGTTGCCGCGGGAGGGTTTCTTT.

This clone was found once. V and J are TRBV6-1 and TRBJ2-1, with 15 bases aligning to TRBD2. Germline CDR1 is MNHNS and CDR2 is SASEGT. The CDR3 runs 17 residues. Trimming removed 3 bases from V and 9 bases from J; junction bases left unmatched: 9. The CDR3, as DNA: TGTGCCAGCAGTGAGTCGGGGGGACTAGCGGGAGGTGTTGAGCAGTTCTTC. This sequence encodes CASSESGGLAGGVEQFF.

This chain joins TRBV5-6 and TRBJ2-7; D perhaps matches TRBD2 (7 bases). Germline V gene lookup returns CDR1 SGHDT and CDR2 YYEEEE. V lost 0 bases and J lost 0, with 19 bases in between. CDR3 length equals 18 residues. DNA of the CDR3: TGTGCCAGCAGCTTGGGAAGGTTCGGGGGGCGCAACTCCTACGAGCAGTACTTC. Translation gives CASSLGRFGGRNSYEQYF.